These 15 T cell receptor beta chains share one sample of origin, sequenced in a study of control samples from healthy donors and cancer patients. Clones were sequenced by immunoSEQ multiplex PCR, and TCRdb holds only the in-frame ones, with some missing. The sample has 180,000 or so clones, around 92% seen once; the top ten hold approximately 1.4%. Source material: blood. The receptors were sampled from a woman in her 30s in good health.

The chain couples TRBV19 to TRBJ1-2, with D unresolved. The V gene's germline CDR1 is LNHDA and CDR2 SQIVND (reference sequence). V lost 7 bases and J lost 4, with 7 bases in between. The CDR3 spans 11 residues. The CDR3, as DNA: TGTGCCAGTACCACTGCCTATGGCTACACCTTC. This sequence encodes CASTTAYGYTF.

The gene calls are TRBV6-1 and TRBJ2-3, with TRBD2 matching 10 bases. The CDR3 is 16 amino acids. The germline gives CDR1 MNHNS, CDR2 SASEGT. The ends lost 4 bases at V and 2 bases at J; junction bases unmatched: 6. The CDR3 sequence is CASSGELAGYTDTQYF. The DNA for the CDR3 is TGTGCCAGCAGTGGGGAACTAGCGGGGTACACAGATACGCAGTATTTT.

The gene calls are TRBV29-1 and TRBJ1-4; D uncertain. CDR1 and CDR2 (germline): SQVTM, ANQGSEA. This CDR3 is 13 amino acids long. Trimming stripped 4 bases from V and 10 bases from J, with 16 bases between. CDR3 nucleotide sequence: TGCAGCGTTGTAGGTAAGGGCTCCGGAAAACTGTTTTTT. It is translated as CSVVGKGSGKLFF.

V is TRBV3-1 (or the pseudogene TRBV3-2) and J is TRBJ2-5; TRBD2 is a possible D gene (6 bases). Germline V gives CDR1 LGHDT, CDR2 YNNKEL (reference sequence). V lost 0 bases, J lost 2 bases, and 13 bases lay in between. CDR3 length equals 16 residues. The CDR3 DNA is TGTGCCAGCAGCCAAGATAGGACTACCCGACAAGAGACCCAGTACTTC. Its protein is CASSQDRTTRQETQYF.

This clone was seen a handful of times. The chain carries TRBV18 and TRBJ1-2; 7 nucleotides line up with TRBD1. J gave up 3 bases and V 3 bases, and 7 bases lay outside the gene matches. CDR3 size: 15 residues. Germline-derived CDR1 and CDR2 are KGHSH and LQKENI. The chain's CDR3 is CASSPSGQPYYGYTF. The CDR3 DNA reads TGTGCCAGCTCACCGTCGGGACAGCCCTACTATGGCTACACCTTC. Looking up the rest from reference TRBV18 and TRBJ1-2 gives the full variable domain: NAGVMQNPRHLVRRRGQEARLRCSPMKGHSHVYWYRQLPEEGLKFMVYLQKENIIDESGMPKERFSAEFPKEGPSILRIQQVVRGDSAAYFCASSPSGQPYYGYTFGSGTRLTVV.

The V call is TRBV7-9, the J call TRBJ1-1; D ambiguous. V lost 1 base, J lost 0 bases, and 12 bases lay in between. The CDR3 is made up of 16 amino acids. Germline V lookup: CDR1 SEHNR, CDR2 FQNEAQ (reference sequence). CDR3 DNA: TGTGCCAGCAGCTTAGGTTTGGGAAGAATGAACACTGAAGCTTTCTTT. Translated: CASSLGLGRMNTEAFF.

CDR3 residues: CASTLGLAGTYEQYF. For the CDR3, the DNA is TGTGCCAGCACCCTGGGACTAGCGGGAACCTACGAGCAGTACTTC. The chain uses TRBV28 and TRBJ2-7; 13 positions agree with TRBD2. The CDR3 spans 15 residues. Germline CDR1 is MDHEN and CDR2 is SYDVKM. V trimming: 7 bases; J trimming: 2 bases; junction bases outside the gene matches: 5.

V and J are TRBV5-5 and TRBJ2-7; no definite D call. The CDR3 covers 15 residues. V was trimmed by 4 bases and J by 0 bases, leaving 14 bases between them. Germline values: CDR1 SGHKS, CDR2 YYEKEE (reference sequence). The DNA of the CDR3 is TGTGCCAGCAGCCCTCGCGGACCGAACTCCTACGAGCAGTACTTC. Encoded protein: CASSPRGPNSYEQYF. The full variable domain, completed using reference TRBV5-5 and TRBJ2-7, is DAGVTQSPTHLIKTRGQQVTLRCSPISGHKSVSWYQQVLGQGPQFIFQYYEKEERGRGNFPDRFSARQFPNYSSELNVNALLLGDSALYLCASSPRGPNSYEQYFGPGTRLTVT.

The J gene is TRBJ2-7, the V gene TRBV28; 7 positions match TRBD1. Germline V gives CDR1 MDHEN, CDR2 SYDVKM. The length of the CDR3 is 12 residues. Losses at the gene ends were 6 bases for V and 6 bases for J; bases not matched to a gene: 5. In nucleotides, the CDR3 is TGTGCCAGCAGGCCACAGGGGCTCGAGCAGTACTTC. Encoded protein: CASRPQGLEQYF.

The J gene is TRBJ2-7, the V gene TRBV10-3, with a tentative D call TRBD2 (5 bases). CDR1 is ENHRY and CDR2 is SYGVKD in the germline V gene. V lost 2 bases to trimming and J lost 2 bases, with 7 bases between them. The CDR3 contains 13 residues. The CDR3 DNA is TGTGCCATCAGTGAGGGGGAGACCTACGAGCAGTACTTC. Residues: CAISEGETYEQYF.

The rearrangement links TRBV4-1 to TRBJ2-3, with D perhaps assigned TRBD1 or TRBD2 (5 bases each). In germline, CDR1 is MGHRA, CDR2 YSYEKL. There are 16 residues in the CDR3. The ends were cut back, 4 bases at V and 2 bases at J, with 16 bases in the middle. CDR3 nucleotides: TGCGCCAGCAGCCCCAGGGACGAGGACCCCACAGATACGCAGTATTTT. This encodes CASSPRDEDPTDTQYF.

The chain uses TRBV14 and TRBJ2-6; weak D call: TRBD1 (6 bases). V was pared by 3 bases and J by 0 bases, with 12 bases between. The CDR3 length is 17 residues. Germline V CDR1 and CDR2: SGHDN, FVKESK. CDR3 in DNA: TGTGCCAGCAGCCAGGGGGCCCAACACTCTGGGGCCAACGTCCTGACTTTC. Amino acids: CASSQGAQHSGANVLTF.

V usage is TRBV5-6 and J usage is TRBJ2-7; D call uncertain. The CDR3 loop spans 13 amino acids. Trimming took 2 bases from V and 0 from J, leaving 6 bases between them. Germline CDR1 and CDR2: SGHDT and YYEEEE. CDR3 sequence (DNA): TGTGCCAGCAGCTTAACCGACTCCTACGAGCAGTACTTC. It specifies CASSLTDSYEQYF. Filled out from reference TRBV5-6 and TRBJ2-7, the complete variable domain reads DAGVTQSPTHLIKTRGQQVTLRCSPKSGHDTVSWYQQALGQGPQFIFQYYEEEERQRGNFPDRFSGHQFPNYSSELNVNALLLGDSALYLCASSLTDSYEQYFGPGTRLTVT.

The V call is TRBV6-5, the J call TRBJ1-2; 12 bases are shared with TRBD1. Germline lookup yields CDR1 MNHEY and CDR2 SVGAGI. V was pared by 2 bases and J by 3 bases, with 1 base of the junction left unmatched. The CDR3 is 15 amino acids. CDR3 loop: CASSYGTGGHYGYTF. CDR3 sequence (DNA): TGTGCCAGCAGTTACGGGACAGGGGGCCACTATGGCTACACCTTC.

This chain links TRBV6-2 or TRBV6-3 with TRBJ1-5; D ambiguous. With 2 bases removed from V and 0 bases from J, the gap between germline ends came to 8 bases. This CDR3 comprises 15 residues. Germline V lookup: CDR1 MNHEY, CDR2 SVGEGT. This CDR3 is CASSYGGYSNQPQHF. The CDR3, as DNA: TGTGCCAGCAGTTACGGAGGGTATAGCAATCAGCCCCAGCATTTT.